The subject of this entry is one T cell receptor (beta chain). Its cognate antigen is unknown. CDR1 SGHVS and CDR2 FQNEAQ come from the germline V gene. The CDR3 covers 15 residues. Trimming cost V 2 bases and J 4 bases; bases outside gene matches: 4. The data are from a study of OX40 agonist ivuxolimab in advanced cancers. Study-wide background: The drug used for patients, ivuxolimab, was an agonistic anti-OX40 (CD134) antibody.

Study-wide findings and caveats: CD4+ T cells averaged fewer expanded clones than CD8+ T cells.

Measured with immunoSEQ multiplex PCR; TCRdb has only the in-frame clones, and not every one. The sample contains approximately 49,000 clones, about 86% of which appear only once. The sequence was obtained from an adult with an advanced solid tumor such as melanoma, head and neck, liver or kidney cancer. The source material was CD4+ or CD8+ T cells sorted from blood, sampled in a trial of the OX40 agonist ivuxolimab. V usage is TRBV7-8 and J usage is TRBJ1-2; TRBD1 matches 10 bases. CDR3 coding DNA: TGTGCCAGCAGCTTAACCCGGGACAGGGGCTATGGCTACACCTTC. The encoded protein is CASSLTRDRGYGYTF.